The 6 T cell receptor beta chains below come from one sample, sequenced in a study of human T cells and chemical hapten exposure. TCRdb ran MiXCR on the RACE reads and lists one entry per CDR3 protein. In the table there are 75,000 to 90,000 distinct CDR3 sequences, under 9% of which are singletons. As to time point: patch test 1, 2 weeks after DPC sensitization. Treatment described: therapeutic diphenylcyclopropenone sensitization with weekly scalp DPC. The specimen comprised whole blood, sampled in connection with sensitization to the hapten diphenylcyclopropenone (DPC). The receptor source for this set is a woman younger than 45 with alopecia areata. Some clones in this sample may be carry-over from other donors' samples.

This clonotype was observed at least ten times. V gene TRBV12-3 or TRBV12-4 combines with J gene TRBJ2-7; 9 nucleotides agree with TRBD1. V lost 5 bases, J lost 4 bases, and 6 bases stayed unmatched. The CDR3 runs 14 residues. This CDR3 reads CASSTGTGLYEQYF. The DNA for the CDR3 is TGTGCCAGCAGTACCGGGACAGGGTTGTACGAGCAGTACTTC.

This clonotype was counted many times. This chain connects TRBV20-1 to TRBJ1-1; the D gene is possibly TRBD1 (5 bases). CDR3 length: 14 amino acids. Trimming left V 5 bases short and J 5 bases short, with 18 bases between. CDR1 and CDR2 from the germline V gene are DFQATT and SNEGSKA (reference sequence). The CDR3 sequence is CSAPRTGTETEAFF. In DNA form, the CDR3 reads TGCAGTGCTCCCCGAACCGGGACCGAAACTGAAGCTTTCTTT.

The CDR3, as DNA: TGCGCCAGCAGCTCCCCCAGCGGGGAAGAGACCCAGTACTTC. It yields the protein CASSSPSGEETQYF. This chain connects TRBV5-1 to TRBJ2-5; 7 bases are a match to TRBD2. The CDR3 sequence is 14 residues long. Per germline, CDR1 SGHRS and CDR2 YFSETQ. V shed 3 bases, J shed 3 bases, and the junction held 5 bases outside the gene matches.

In its sample, this clonotype was seen many times. No DNA is shown, since the ends of the CDR3 on it are uncertain; the CDR3 is the one TCRdb lists. CDR3 region: CASSLDRVRAPGSCFF. The V call is TRBV7-3, the J call TRBJ2-2; the D call in the table, TRBD1, was not verified against the DNA. Counting both end residues, the CDR3 totals 16 amino acids. CDR1 and CDR2 from the germline V gene are SGHTA and FQGTGA.

This clonotype was counted many times. The chain recombines TRBV28 with TRBJ2-5; D gene uncertain. Looked up from germline, CDR1 is MDHEN and CDR2 is SYDVKM. This CDR3 has 11 amino acids. The germline V and J ends were trimmed by 9 bases and 5 bases, with 10 bases remaining between them. The DNA for the CDR3 is TGTGCCAGTCAGTCTCGGGAGACCCAGTACTTC. This encodes CASQSRETQYF.

This clonotype was counted only a few times. The chain links TRBV6-5 to TRBJ1-1; a possible D gene is TRBD1 (5 bases). The germline gives CDR1 MNHEY, CDR2 SVGAGI. CDR3 length equals 16 residues. Trimming pared 0 bases from V and 3 bases from J, leaving 14 bases between. CDR3 amino acids: CASSYSPGRRDTEAFF. The DNA of the CDR3 is TGTGCCAGCAGTTACTCCCCAGGGAGACGGGACACTGAAGCTTTCTTT.